What follows are 14 T cell receptor beta chains derived from one specimen sequenced in a study of identical twins. TCRdb re-analysed the 5' RACE reads in MiXCR, keeping a single row per CDR3 protein. The sample includes about 340,000 distinct CDR3 sequences, 9% to 15% of them seen just once. These data are also associated with another study on yellow fever vaccine responses in identical twins.

Sequenced sample: CD8+ T cells sorted from blood. The receptors shown here come from a woman under 30 in good health.

This clonotype was seen only a few times. Compared with germline, one end of the junction differs, possibly owing to a read error. V and J are TRBV9 and TRBJ2-1, with D maybe TRBD2 (5 bases). The V gene's germline CDR1 is SGDLS and CDR2 YYNGEE. The CDR3 has 10 amino acids. DNA for the CDR3: TGTGCCAGCAGCCCCCAGACGGGGTCCTTC. Its translation: CASSPQTGSF. Looking up the rest from reference TRBV9 and TRBJ2-1 gives the full variable domain: DSGVTQTPKHLITATGQRVTLRCSPRSGDLSVYWYQQSLDQGLQFLIQYYNGEERAKGNILERFSAQQFPDLHSELNLSSLELGDSALYFCASSPQTGSFGPGTRLTVL.

The chain links TRBV2 to TRBJ2-7; no clear D. Germline loops: CDR1 SNHLY, CDR2 FYNNEI. V was pared by 7 bases and J by 6 bases, with 13 bases between. This CDR3 contains 12 residues. The CDR3 DNA reads as TGTGCCAGCATGGATCAGGACCCCGAGCAGTACTTC. It yields the protein CASMDQDPEQYF.

The V gene is TRBV3-1, the J gene TRBJ1-2, with D possibly TRBD1 on 5 matching bases. The CDR3 has 11 amino acids. Germline loops: CDR1 LGHDT, CDR2 YNNKEL (reference sequence). The germline V and J ends were trimmed by 7 bases and 11 bases, with 14 bases remaining between them. The CDR3 DNA reads TGTGCCAGCACCCCGACGGGGGTTTACACCTTC. It specifies CASTPTGVYTF.

The V and J genes are TRBV2 and TRBJ1-5; 11 nucleotides agree with TRBD1. The germline CDR1 and CDR2 sequences are SNHLY and FYNNEI. The ends lost 8 bases at V and 0 bases at J; junction bases unmatched: 3. The CDR3 is made up of 15 amino acids. CDR3 DNA: TGTGCCAGCGGGACAGGGGGATATAGCAATCAGCCCCAGCATTTT. Translating gives CASGTGGYSNQPQHF.

This clonotype was observed many times. The rearrangement joins TRBV7-7 to TRBJ2-1, with a possible D match to TRBD1 (6 bases). V lost 1 base, J lost 2 bases, and 9 bases lay in between. Germline CDR1 reads SSHAT; CDR2 reads FNYEAQ (reference sequence). This CDR3 has 15 amino acids. CDR3 sequence reads: CASSLVAGAYNEQFF. CDR3 coding DNA: TGTGCCAGCAGCTTAGTGGCAGGGGCCTACAATGAGCAGTTCTTC.

This clonotype appeared a few times. The chain employs TRBV20-1 and TRBJ2-7; D is perhaps TRBD1 (8 bases). Germline CDR1 and CDR2: DFQATT and SNEGSKA (reference sequence). With 6 bases removed from V and 4 bases from J, the gap between germline ends came to 19 bases. The CDR3 is 14 residues long. In nucleotides, the CDR3 is TGCAGTGCCACAGGGGGGGACTCTTGGTACGAGCAGTACTTC. Protein sequence: CSATGGDSWYEQYF.

The chain links TRBV5-1 to TRBJ1-4, with 7 bases identical to TRBD1. This CDR3 has 16 residues. Germline CDR1 SGHRS, CDR2 YFSETQ. J gave up 2 bases and V 2 bases, and 6 bases lay outside the gene matches. The CDR3 sequence is CASSFKTGATNEKLFF. The CDR3, as DNA: TGCGCCAGCAGCTTTAAAACAGGGGCTACTAATGAAAAACTGTTTTTT. The whole variable domain, remainder taken from reference TRBV5-1 and TRBJ1-4, is KAGVTQTPRYLIKTRGQQVTLSCSPISGHRSVSWYQQTPGQGLQFLFEYFSETQRNKGNFPGRFSGRQFSNSRSEMNVSTLELGDSALYLCASSFKTGATNEKLFFGSGTQLSVL.

This clonotype was found many times. The V gene is TRBV4-1, the J gene TRBJ2-2; D is perhaps TRBD2 (5 bases). Germline CDR1 MGHRA, CDR2 YSYEKL. The V end lost 1 base, the J end lost 4 bases, and 7 bases lay between the germline ends. The CDR3 totals 14 residues. The CDR3 loop reads CASSQGSGTGELFF. The CDR3 bases are TGCGCCAGCAGCCAAGGCAGCGGCACCGGGGAGCTGTTTTTT.

At least ten counts were recorded for this clonotype. The chain carries TRBV24-1 and TRBJ2-2; no reliable D call. The germline gives CDR1 KGHDR, CDR2 SFDVKD. V dropped 2 bases and J dropped 2 bases, with 11 bases sitting between them. The CDR3 is 16 amino acids. The CDR3 here is CATSDSRSLNTGELFF. The CDR3, as DNA: TGTGCCACCAGTGATTCCAGGTCTCTTAACACCGGGGAGCTGTTTTTT.

This clonotype came up a few times. Being one base from a much bigger clone, this may be a read error. This chain links TRBV24-1 with TRBJ2-2; 11 bases align to TRBD2. The CDR3 has 18 residues. Germline V CDR1 and CDR2: KGHDR, SFDVKD. CDR3 nucleotide sequence: TGTGCCACCAGTGAATCCGGGACTAGCGGACCAAACACCGGGGAGCTGGTTTTT. It is translated as CATSESGTSGPNTGELVF.

This clonotype came up a few times. This chain links TRBV15 with TRBJ2-1; 7 nucleotides line up with TRBD1. V lost 8 bases to trimming and J lost 3 bases; unmatched junction nucleotides: 4. The CDR3 length is 13 residues. Looked up from germline, CDR1 is LNHNV and CDR2 is YYDKDF (reference sequence). The CDR3 region is CATGRDSYNEQFF. In DNA, the CDR3 is TGTGCCACCGGAAGGGACAGCTACAATGAGCAGTTCTTC.

This clonotype was counted many times. The gene calls are TRBV20-1 and TRBJ2-3; possible D gene TRBD2, 5 bases. The germline V gene encodes CDR1 DFQATT and CDR2 SNEGSKA (reference sequence). The CDR3 has 16 amino acids. Trimming removed 1 base from V and 3 bases from J, with 17 bases in between. The chain's CDR3 is CSARGRLERRTDTQYF. CDR3 coding DNA: TGCAGTGCTAGAGGGCGCCTGGAGCGGCGAACAGATACGCAGTATTTT.

This chain joins TRBV11-1 and TRBJ2-2; D is tentatively TRBD1 or TRBD2 (5 bases each). Deletions cut 4 bases from V and 0 bases from J, with 18 bases between. CDR1 and CDR2 (germline): SGHAT, FQDESV (reference sequence). The length of the CDR3 is 18 residues. The CDR3 region is CASSWDPGTQSNTGELFF. CDR3 bases: TGTGCCAGCAGCTGGGATCCCGGGACCCAGTCGAACACCGGGGAGCTGTTTTTT.

The rearrangement joins TRBV15 to TRBJ1-3, with D maybe TRBD1 (6 bases). V was pared by 4 bases and J by 0 bases, with 13 bases between. Germline CDR1 is LNHNV and CDR2 is YYDKDF (reference sequence). There are 16 residues in the CDR3. CDR3 amino acids: CATSISRDTSGNTIYF. CDR3 sequence (DNA): TGTGCCACCAGCATAAGCAGGGACACCTCTGGAAACACCATATATTTT.